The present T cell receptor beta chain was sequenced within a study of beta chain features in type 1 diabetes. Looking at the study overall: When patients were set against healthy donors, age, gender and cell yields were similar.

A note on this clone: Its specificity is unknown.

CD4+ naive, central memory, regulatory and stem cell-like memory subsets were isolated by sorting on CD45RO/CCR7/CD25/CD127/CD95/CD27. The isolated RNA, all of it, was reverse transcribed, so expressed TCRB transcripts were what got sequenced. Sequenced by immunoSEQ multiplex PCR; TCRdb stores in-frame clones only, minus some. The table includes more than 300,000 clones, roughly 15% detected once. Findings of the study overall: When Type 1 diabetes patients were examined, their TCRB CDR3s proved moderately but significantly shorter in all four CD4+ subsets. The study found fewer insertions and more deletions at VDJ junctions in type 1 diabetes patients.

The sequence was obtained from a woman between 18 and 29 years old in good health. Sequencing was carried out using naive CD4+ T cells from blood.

The chain's CDR3 is CAWSVGLAGVGIPNEQYF. For the CDR3, the DNA is TGTGCCTGGAGTGTAGGATTAGCGGGAGTGGGGATACCTAACGAGCAGTACTTC. V usage is TRBV30 and J usage is TRBJ2-7; 9 bases match TRBD2. The CDR3 has 18 amino acids. The junction had 17 bases not matched to a gene; V was cut back by 0 bases and J by 5 bases. Germline assignment: CDR1 GTSNPN and CDR2 SVGIG (reference sequence).